These T cell receptor beta chains were read from a single sample in a study of CD8+ T cells in alopecia areata. The method was immunoSEQ multiplex PCR; TCRdb's version includes in-frame clones alone and lacks a portion of them. This table has over 80,000 clones, roughly two fifths appearing once. The material was CD8+ T cells sorted from blood, obtained at week 24, from a patient treated with tofacitinib. These receptors were obtained from a human donor with alopecia areata. Each CDR3 is given with its conserved first and last residue.

cdr3_aa	v_call	j_call
CASSDDAGGINEQFF	TRBV6-4	TRBJ2-1
CASSGEATQETQYF	TRBV5-1	TRBJ2-5
CSVPTGDSYEQYF	TRBV29-1	TRBJ2-7
CASGWVSNQPQHF	TRBV27	TRBJ1-5
CASNWGGEQFF	TRBV19	TRBJ2-1
CATSPPTGYFYGYTF	TRBV6-1	TRBJ1-2
CASSSSGAYEQYF	TRBV7-2	TRBJ2-7
CASSPTRTDTQYF	TRBV10-2	TRBJ2-3
CASSPASYEQYF	TRBV7-2	TRBJ2-7
CASSVSQGDFRYEQYF	TRBV9	TRBJ2-7
CASSAPGQGASGELFF	TRBV9	TRBJ2-2
CASSQGQGADEAFF	TRBV4-3	TRBJ1-1
CASRIRPDGEAFF	TRBV5-1	TRBJ1-1
CASRLLQGPSTDTQYF	TRBV7-9	TRBJ2-3
CASSLKGTGGSSYEQYF	TRBV5-4	TRBJ2-7
CAISEGGRGYNEQFF	TRBV10-3	TRBJ2-1
CASSAGASYEQYF	TRBV6-5	TRBJ2-7
CASSPRTGKAFF	TRBV27	TRBJ1-1
CASSQAYRERPYEQYF	TRBV4-1	TRBJ2-7
CATLEQYF	TRBV6-1	TRBJ2-7
CASSMDRGRLVGNQPQHF	TRBV7-8	TRBJ1-5
CASSPTLAGTYNEQFF	TRBV7-6	TRBJ2-1
CASSSRTGRKNEQYF	TRBV27	TRBJ2-7
CASSQVIGGGRGEQYF	TRBV4-1	TRBJ2-7
CASSQVTGGGNNEQFF	TRBV4-2	TRBJ2-1
CASSYGGLAGADTQYF	TRBV6-5	TRBJ2-3
CASSLGGGTEAFF	TRBV5-6	TRBJ1-1
CASSPRDISYEQYF	TRBV4-1	TRBJ2-7
CASSLSGRGTYEQYF	TRBV27	TRBJ2-7
CASRGTGSDARYGYTF	TRBV5-5	TRBJ1-2
CASSVAFEAFF	TRBV25-1	TRBJ1-1
CSVVLPQGANTGELFF	TRBV29-1	TRBJ2-2
CASSSTGLGYTF	TRBV27	TRBJ1-2
CASRGIIQDRTTSGANVLTF	TRBV27	TRBJ2-6
CSVLDRRSSYEQYF	TRBV29-1	TRBJ2-7
CASSSGQVNEAFF	TRBV5-1	TRBJ1-1
CASEAKNMGTGELFF	TRBV7-3	TRBJ2-2
CSVEKGSPYEQYF	TRBV29-1	TRBJ2-7
CASSPRTVNTEAFF	TRBV27	TRBJ1-1
CSVEGGGDTQYF	TRBV29-1	TRBJ2-3
CASSPWDRETEAFF	TRBV5-8	TRBJ1-1